Listed here are 20 T cell receptor beta chains from one sample, sequenced in a study of preoperative IRX-2 immunotherapy in early breast cancer. Generated by immunoSEQ multiplex PCR, the TCRdb table keeps only in-frame clones and is missing some. The sample shows around 11,000 clones, approximately 79% of them seen only once. The sample's treatment: preoperative locoregional IRX-2 cytokine immunotherapy. Source: lymph node tissue, taken before IRX-2 immunotherapy. These receptors all come from a human donor with breast cancer.

The genes are TRBV11-3 and TRBJ1-5; D is perhaps TRBD1 (5 bases). This CDR3 has 14 amino acids. V lost 5 bases to trimming and J lost 4 bases, with 12 bases between them. The germline gives CDR1 SGHNT, CDR2 YENEEA. As DNA, the CDR3 is TGTGCCAGCAGCGTCCGGGACGGAAATCAGCCCCAGCATTTT. Translated: CASSVRDGNQPQHF.

The chain combines TRBV6-8 with TRBJ1-4; D remains ambiguous. The germline gives CDR1 MNHGY, CDR2 SAAAGT. The germline V and J ends were trimmed by 2 bases and 7 bases, with 17 bases remaining between them. The CDR3 length is 16 residues. CDR3 sequence: CASSYMGGGLSEKLFF. The CDR3 coding sequence is TGTGCCAGCAGTTACATGGGAGGCGGATTGAGTGAAAAACTGTTTTTT.

The V call is TRBV19, the J call TRBJ2-1; 9 nucleotides agree with TRBD2. In germline, CDR1 is LNHDA, CDR2 SQIVND (reference sequence). This CDR3 region has 19 residues. V was clipped by 1 base and J by 6 bases; unmatched bases: 16. The CDR3 sequence: CASSIGGYSTSGGINEQFF. The CDR3, as DNA: TGTGCCAGTAGTATAGGCGGTTATTCGACTAGCGGAGGGATCAATGAGCAGTTCTTC. Full variable domain (rest looked up from reference TRBV19 and TRBJ2-1): DGGITQSPKYLFRKEGQNVTLSCEQNLNHDAMYWYRQDPGQGLRLIYYSQIVNDFQKGDIAEGYSVSREKKESFPLTVTSAQKNPTAFYLCASSIGGYSTSGGINEQFFGPGTRLTVL.

CDR3 bases: TGCGCCAGCAGCCGAGGACAGGGGGAAAACTATGGCTACACCTTC. Translating gives CASSRGQGENYGYTF. The chain uses TRBV23-1 and TRBJ1-2; 10 bases fit TRBD1. TRBV23-1 qualifies as an ORF whose function is uncertain. CDR3 length equals 15 residues. Trimming cost V 6 bases and J 2 bases; bases outside gene matches: 6.

V is TRBV11-3 and J is TRBJ2-7; D gene uncertain. The CDR3 runs to 14 residues. Trimming left V 5 bases short and J 2 bases short, with 13 bases between. Germline V gene lookup returns CDR1 SGHNT and CDR2 YENEEA. Here the CDR3 reads CASSPKIRPYEQYF. The CDR3 region has the DNA TGTGCCAGCAGCCCTAAGATTCGTCCCTACGAGCAGTACTTC.

The J gene is TRBJ2-7, the V gene TRBV6-8; TRBD2 matches 7 bases. The trim removed 7 bases at V and 6 bases at J, leaving 18 bases unmatched. Per germline, CDR1 MNHGY and CDR2 SAAAGT. This CDR3 contains 16 residues. CDR3 loop: CASTPARLAWVAEQYF. CDR3 sequence (DNA): TGTGCCAGCACCCCCGCTCGACTAGCATGGGTCGCCGAGCAGTACTTC.

On this clone: Germline and junction disagree at one end, which may indicate a read error. The rearrangement uses TRBV15 and TRBJ1-1, with D possibly TRBD1 on 6 matching bases. Germline CDR1 reads LNHNV; CDR2 reads YYDKDF (reference sequence). The CDR3 covers 15 residues. CDR3 region: CASSLGDTLNIEAFF. In DNA form, the CDR3 reads TGTGCCAGCAGCTTAGGGGACACTTTGAACATTGAAGCTTTCTTT.

This chain links TRBV5-1 with TRBJ2-2; maybe TRBD2 (5 bases). This CDR3 contains 14 residues. V lost 3 bases to trimming and J lost 1 base, with 7 bases between them. CDR1 and CDR2 from the germline V gene are SGHRS and YFSETQ. The DNA for the CDR3 is TGCGCCAGCAGCTATCGGGGGAACACCGGGGAGCTGTTTTTT. Amino acid sequence: CASSYRGNTGELFF.

The chain employs TRBV7-1 and TRBJ2-2, with D maybe TRBD1 (8 bases). TRBV7-1 is an open reading frame whose function is uncertain. V was shortened by 5 bases and J by 6 bases, with 13 bases between the two germline ends. CDR3 length equals 14 residues. CDR3: CASSRTGRAGELFF. The CDR3 nucleotides read TGTGCCAGCAGCCGGACAGGGAGGGCCGGGGAGCTGTTTTTT.

The CDR3 DNA reads as TGCGCCAGCAGCTTGGTGAGGTTCTATGGCTACACCTTC. It is translated as CASSLVRFYGYTF. The chain couples TRBV23-1 to TRBJ1-2; no reliable D call. TRBV23-1 is identified as an open reading frame with a role that is uncertain. V lost 6 bases and J 4 bases, leaving 12 bases between the germline ends. The CDR3 is 13 amino acids.

The rearrangement links TRBV6-8 to TRBJ1-3, with 8 nucleotides matching TRBD1. The CDR3 consists of 19 residues. Germline lookup yields CDR1 MNHGY and CDR2 SAAAGT. J was trimmed by 0 bases and V by 5 bases; bases with no gene match: 15. The CDR3 protein is CASSQRQGALYGSGNTIYF. For the CDR3, the DNA is TGTGCCAGCAGTCAGCGTCAGGGGGCTCTTTACGGCTCTGGAAACACCATATATTTT.

The V and J genes are TRBV6-8 and TRBJ2-7; 9 bases fit TRBD1. Unmatched junction bases numbered 7, after V lost 4 bases and J lost 0 bases. This CDR3 spans 16 amino acids. Germline V lookup: CDR1 MNHGY, CDR2 SAAAGT. The CDR3 loop is CASSSYLGQGSYEQYF. The DNA of the CDR3 is TGTGCCAGCAGTTCCTACCTGGGACAGGGCTCCTACGAGCAGTACTTC.

This chain links TRBV10-3 with TRBJ1-1; a weak D match, TRBD1 (5 bases). Between the trimmed V and J ends, which lost 1 base and 4 bases, there was a span of 7 bases. This CDR3 is 13 amino acids long. Germline CDR1 ENHRY, CDR2 SYGVKD. The CDR3 DNA reads as TGTGCCATCAGTGAGTTGGGGCCCACTGAAGCTTTCTTT. Its translation: CAISELGPTEAFF.

This chain links TRBV10-1 with TRBJ1-1; 11 bases are a match to TRBD1. The V gene's germline CDR1 is WNHNN and CDR2 SYGVQD (reference sequence). This CDR3 spans 17 amino acids. Unmatched junction bases numbered 8, after V lost 0 bases and J lost 5 bases. In DNA form, the CDR3 reads TGCGCCAGCAGTGAGTCGAGCGGACAGGGGGCGAGGACTGAAGCTTTCTTT. Encoded protein: CASSESSGQGARTEAFF.

Concerning this clone itself: At one of its ends the junction is not consistent with the germline gene, which may arise from a read error. The chain carries TRBV11-3 and TRBJ2-7; D may match TRBD1 or TRBD2 (5 bases each). CDR1 and CDR2 from the germline V gene are SGHNT and YENEEA. The CDR3 has 14 residues. The CDR3 loop reads CASSPSGQRGEQYF. The CDR3 nucleotides read TGTGCTAGCAGCCCGTCGGGCCAGAGGGGCGAGCAGTACTTC. Using reference TRBV11-3 and TRBJ2-7 for the parts outside the CDR3, the full variable domain is EAGVVQSPRYKIIEKKQPVAFWCNPISGHNTLYWYLQNLGQGPELLIRYENEEAVDDSQLPKDRFSAERLKGVDSTLKIQPAELGDSAVYLCASSPSGQRGEQYFGPGTRLTVT.

This clone was seen only a few times. V gene TRBV18 combines with J gene TRBJ2-1; D is possibly TRBD2 (6 bases). Deletions cut 3 bases from V and 5 bases from J, with 14 bases between. The germline V gene encodes CDR1 KGHSH and CDR2 LQKENI. The CDR3 length is 15 residues. The CDR3 coding sequence is TGTGCCAGCTCACCCCGCCCAGCGGGTAACAATGAGCAGTTCTTC. Protein: CASSPRPAGNNEQFF.

The J gene is TRBJ1-1, the V gene TRBV19; no clear D. Germline-derived CDR1 and CDR2 are LNHDA and SQIVND (reference sequence). V shed 7 bases and J shed 0 bases, with 9 bases lying between them. The CDR3 extends over 13 amino acids. The CDR3 is CASNLGVNTEAFF. CDR3 coding DNA: TGTGCCAGTAATCTCGGCGTGAACACTGAAGCTTTCTTT.

This clone was observed once. J is TRBJ1-4 and V is TRBV28; tentatively, D is TRBD1 (5 bases). In germline, CDR1 is MDHEN, CDR2 SYDVKM. Trimming left V 4 bases short and J 5 bases short, with 11 bases between. The CDR3 is 14 amino acids. The CDR3 DNA sequence: TGTGCCAGCAGTTCCTCAGGGAAGAATGAAAAACTGTTTTTT. This encodes CASSSSGKNEKLFF.

The V gene is TRBV6-8, the J gene TRBJ2-7; 7 positions match TRBD1. V dropped 8 bases and J dropped 2; count of bases not matched to a gene: 6. The CDR3 length is 13 residues. Germline V lookup: CDR1 MNHGY, CDR2 SAAAGT. CDR3 loop: CASRWTGTYEQYF. CDR3 nucleotide sequence: TGTGCCAGCCGATGGACAGGAACCTACGAGCAGTACTTC.

This clone came up a few times. The V and J genes are TRBV11-3 and TRBJ2-7; a weak D match, TRBD2 (6 bases). The CDR3 totals 15 residues. The germline gives CDR1 SGHNT, CDR2 YENEEA. Trimming removed 1 base from V and 6 bases from J, with 16 bases in between. The CDR3 DNA follows: TGTGCCAGCAGCTTAGTGCGGGGACCTCTTAGCGAGCAGTACTTC. It specifies CASSLVRGPLSEQYF.